One and the same sample provided the 20 T cell receptor beta chains below, sequenced in a study of cytomegalovirus exposure and HLA in healthy donors. It was with 60 Vbeta and 13 Jbeta primers that the PCR ran. Repertoires were generated with immunoSEQ multiplex PCR, while TCRdb's copy carries only in-frame clones and drops some. The sample has 100,000 or so clones; 70% to 80% are singletons. Sequenced: PBMCs. These receptors originate from a man aged 25-40 years in good health and CMV-seronegative.

The genes are TRBV28 and TRBJ2-3, with TRBD2 identical over 9 bases. After removal of 4 bases from V and 5 bases from J, the junction contained 16 bases not matched to a gene. This CDR3 is built from 18 residues. Per germline, CDR1 MDHEN and CDR2 SYDVKM. Here the CDR3 reads CASSYRGTSYTLGDTQYF. CDR3 sequence (DNA): TGTGCCAGCAGTTACCGAGGGACTAGCTATACCTTGGGAGATACGCAGTATTTT.

This rearrangement joins TRBV2 to TRBJ1-4; 11 nucleotides agree with TRBD1. Germline trimming cut 7 bases from V and 7 bases from J; bases unmatched to any gene: 8. The germline V gene encodes CDR1 SNHLY and CDR2 FYNNEI. The CDR3 is made up of 15 amino acids. CDR3 region: CASTGQGAPGEKLFF. For the CDR3, the DNA is TGTGCCAGCACAGGACAGGGGGCGCCGGGTGAAAAACTGTTTTTT.

There are a few counts of this clone. V gene TRBV7-2 combines with J gene TRBJ2-7; D possibly corresponds to TRBD2 (6 bases). Germline assignment: CDR1 SGHTA and CDR2 FQGNSA. The germline V and J ends were trimmed by 5 bases and 9 bases, with 14 bases remaining between them. This CDR3 has 12 amino acids. The CDR3 region is CASSVGSLGQYF. The CDR3 DNA follows: TGTGCCAGCAGCGTCGGGAGCTTAGGGCAGTACTTC.

J is TRBJ2-7 and V is TRBV29-1, with 8 bases that match TRBD1. V lost 1 base and J lost 0; bases outside the gene matches: 2. This CDR3 comprises 14 residues. Looked up from germline, CDR1 is SQVTM and CDR2 is ANQGSEA. This CDR3 reads CSVEAGQDSYEQYF. CDR3 DNA sequence: TGCAGCGTTGAAGCGGGACAGGACTCCTACGAGCAGTACTTC.

The chain combines TRBV5-1 with TRBJ1-6; no clear D gene. The CDR3 loop spans 16 amino acids. V dropped 3 bases and J dropped 3 bases, with 13 bases sitting between them. Germline CDR1 and CDR2: SGHRS and YFSETQ. The CDR3 here is CASSSRTDFYNSPLHF. CDR3 nucleotide sequence: TGCGCCAGCAGCTCTCGGACTGATTTCTATAATTCACCCCTCCACTTT.

This clone was picked up a small number of times. CDR3 sequence: CASSNRDQPQHF. The CDR3 DNA reads as TGTGCCAGCAGCAACAGGGACCAGCCCCAGCATTTT. The rearrangement uses TRBV6-5 and TRBJ1-5; possible D gene TRBD1, 6 bases. The V end lost 6 bases, the J end lost 7 bases, and 10 bases lay between the germline ends. CDR1 and CDR2 from the germline V gene are MNHEY and SVGAGI. This CDR3 is built from 12 residues.

The chain uses TRBV19 and TRBJ1-1, with D possibly matching TRBD1 (6 bases). Germline lookup yields CDR1 LNHDA and CDR2 SQIVND (reference sequence). Trimming removed 10 bases at V and 11 bases at J, with 20 bases between. CDR3 length equals 12 residues. The CDR3 sequence is CATLVGRGDAFF. For the CDR3, the DNA is TGTGCCACTCTTGTCGGCAGGGGAGACGCTTTCTTT.

The chain has TRBV30 and TRBJ2-2, with 7 bases matching TRBD1. Looked up from germline, CDR1 is GTSNPN and CDR2 is SVGIG (reference sequence). CDR3 size: 14 residues. With 6 bases clipped from V and 6 bases from J, the junction kept 10 bases outside the gene matches. CDR3 sequence reads: CACHRQGPPGELFF. CDR3 coding DNA: TGTGCCTGCCACAGACAGGGTCCTCCCGGGGAGCTGTTTTTT.

The rearrangement joins TRBV5-8 to TRBJ2-7; no firm D call. Between the trimmed V and J ends, which lost 0 bases and 3 bases, there was a span of 7 bases. The CDR3 is 13 amino acids. Germline CDR1 reads SGHTS; CDR2 reads YDEGEE. The CDR3 region is CASSLGQNYEQYF. DNA for the CDR3: TGTGCCAGCAGCTTGGGGCAGAACTACGAGCAGTACTTC.

The chain couples TRBV9 to TRBJ1-2; the D is unclear. CDR3 length: 15 amino acids. The germline V gene encodes CDR1 SGDLS and CDR2 YYNGEE. V lost 0 bases and J lost 2, with 11 bases in between. The CDR3 coding sequence is TGTGCCAGCAGCGTAGGGCCAGGTGCCAACTATGGCTACACCTTC. It yields the protein CASSVGPGANYGYTF.

The genes are TRBV28 and TRBJ2-1, with TRBD2 identical over 9 bases. The CDR3 consists of 13 residues. Trimming removed 7 bases from V and 10 bases from J; junction bases left unmatched: 8. Germline V lookup: CDR1 MDHEN, CDR2 SYDVKM. The CDR3 protein is CASKSGGPGEQFF. The CDR3 bases are TGTGCCAGCAAAAGCGGGGGGCCCGGGGAGCAGTTCTTC.

The CDR3 coding sequence is TGTGCCAGCAGCTTAGGGGACAGGGACCAAGAGACCCAGTACTTC. Protein sequence: CASSLGDRDQETQYF. This chain uses TRBV7-2 with TRBJ2-5; 9 bases line up with TRBD1. V gave up 1 base and J gave up 0 bases; unmatched junction bases: 0. Germline CDR1 SGHTA, CDR2 FQGNSA. The CDR3 is made up of 15 amino acids. The complete variable domain, with remaining parts taken from reference TRBV7-2 and TRBJ2-5, reads GAGVSQSPSNKVTEKGKDVELRCDPISGHTALYWYRQSLGQGLEFLIYFQGNSAPDKSGLPSDRFSAERTGGSVSTLTIQRTQQEDSAVYLCASSLGDRDQETQYFGPGTRLLVL.

The V gene is TRBV19, the J gene TRBJ2-7, with 14 nucleotides matching TRBD2. Germline V gene sequence: CDR1 LNHDA, CDR2 SQIVND (reference sequence). CDR3 length equals 13 residues. V lost 9 bases to trimming and J lost 6 bases; unmatched junction nucleotides: 4. CDR3 nucleotide sequence: TGTGCCAGCGGACTAGCGGGAGGCCGCGAGCAGTACTTC. This codes for CASGLAGGREQYF.

This clone was seen only a few times. V usage is TRBV11-2 and J usage is TRBJ1-2, with unresolved D. Trimming pared 5 bases from V and 7 bases from J, leaving 14 bases between. The CDR3 spans 13 residues. The germline V gene has CDR1 SGHAT and CDR2 FQNNGV. The CDR3: CASSLRSSAGYTF. In DNA form, the CDR3 reads TGTGCCAGCAGCCTCCGGAGCTCTGCTGGCTACACCTTC.

This sequence joins TRBV4-3 and TRBJ1-4; D uncertain. Germline CDR1 reads LGHNA; CDR2 reads YSLEER. The CDR3 has 17 residues. Deletions cut 0 bases from V and 3 bases from J, with 14 bases between. CDR3 loop: CASSQEGPTYPNEKLFF. CDR3 bases: TGCGCCAGCAGCCAAGAGGGTCCGACTTATCCTAATGAAAAACTGTTTTTT.

This sequence joins TRBV2 and TRBJ2-7; 8 bases agree with TRBD2. CDR1 is SNHLY and CDR2 is FYNNEI in the germline V gene. There are 16 residues in the CDR3. Trimming at V came to 3 bases and at J to 4 bases, leaving 11 bases not matched to a gene. CDR3 DNA: TGTGCCAGCAGTGATGGTGGCTCGCGGGAGGTTTACGAGCAGTACTTC. It is translated as CASSDGGSREVYEQYF. Full variable domain (remainder filled in from reference TRBV2 and TRBJ2-7): EPEVTQTPSHQVTQMGQEVILRCVPISNHLYFYWYRQILGQKVEFLVSFYNNEISEKSEIFDDQFSVERPDGSNFTLKIRSTKLEDSAMYFCASSDGGSREVYEQYFGPGTRLTVT.

The gene calls are TRBV6-5 and TRBJ2-5; unclear D gene. V lost 6 bases and J lost 4, with 6 bases in between. CDR3 length: 11 amino acids. From germline, CDR1 is MNHEY and CDR2 SVGAGI. The CDR3 loop reads CASRVGETQYF. The CDR3 region has the DNA TGTGCCAGCAGAGTCGGAGAGACCCAGTACTTC.

About this clone itself: An end of the junction does not agree with germline; a read error may underlie this. The chain joins TRBV9 to TRBJ2-7; 13 nucleotides line up with TRBD2. The CDR3 totals 14 residues. The germline gives CDR1 SGDLS, CDR2 YYNGEE. CDR3 region: CASSGTGTSGDRDF. CDR3 nucleotides: TGTGCCAGCAGCGGAACCGGGACTAGCGGGGATCGAGACTTC.

This clone has more than one count but fewer than ten. The genes are TRBV30 and TRBJ2-6; possibly TRBD1 for D (5 bases). This CDR3 region has 13 residues. The ends were cut back, 7 bases at V and 4 bases at J, with 11 bases in the middle. CDR1 is GTSNPN, CDR2 SVGIG, per germline (reference sequence). Written as DNA, the CDR3 is TGTGCCTCAACAGGCGGAGGGGCCAACGTCCTGACTTTC. This gives the protein CASTGGGANVLTF.

Concerning this clone itself: Other DNA sequences in the same sample also yield this CDR3. The chain uses TRBV7-9 and TRBJ1-6, with 8 nucleotides matching TRBD1. The CDR3 sequence is 16 residues long. The V and J ends lost 6 bases and 8 bases, in that order; junction bases with no gene match: 12. Germline CDR1 reads SEHNR; CDR2 reads FQNEAQ (reference sequence). CDR3 in DNA: TGTGCCAGCAGTTCATCGACAGGGGCGGAGGATTCACCCCTCCACTTT. Translation: CASSSSTGAEDSPLHF.